This T cell receptor (beta chain) was sequenced for a study of blood T cell repertoires in COVID-19. Study background: COVID-19 samples collected from the United States, Italy and Spain covered acute and convalescent phases.

Germline trimming cut 0 bases from V and 2 bases from J; bases unmatched to any gene: 5. Germline-derived CDR1 and CDR2 are MNHEY and SMNVEV (reference sequence). This CDR3 has 16 amino acids. Under the authors' procedure: Estimation of nucleated cell counts was performed using reference gene primer amplification. Repertoires were generated with immunoSEQ multiplex PCR, while TCRdb's copy carries only in-frame clones and drops some. D and trimming were read from the DNA, whereas the V and J calls and clone size are those reported in that table. The table records 100,000 to 120,000 clones, nearly 80% of them present only once.

The sample consisted of peripheral blood. This clonotype originated in an elderly woman with active or convalescent COVID-19. J is TRBJ2-5 and V is TRBV27; 8 bases agree with TRBD2. CDR3 nucleotide sequence: TGTGCCAGCAGTTTATCGTTAACGGGAGGGCAAGAGACCCAGTACTTC. This sequence encodes CASSLSLTGGQETQYF.